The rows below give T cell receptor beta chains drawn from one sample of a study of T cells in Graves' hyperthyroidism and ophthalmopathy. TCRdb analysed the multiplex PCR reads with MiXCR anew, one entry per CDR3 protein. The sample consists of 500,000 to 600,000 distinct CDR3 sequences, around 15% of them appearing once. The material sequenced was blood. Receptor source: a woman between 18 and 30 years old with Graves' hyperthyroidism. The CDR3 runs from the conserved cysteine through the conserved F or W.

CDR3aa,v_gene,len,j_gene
CSARYGAGGYEQYF,TRBV20-1,14,TRBJ2-7
CATSDFFPGGYNEQFF,TRBV24-1,16,TRBJ2-1
CASSPDRAADEQYF,TRBV5-1,14,TRBJ2-7
CASSLAGGSDQPQHF,TRBV12-3/TRBV12-4,15,TRBJ1-5
CASGDPQETQYF,TRBV7-9,12,TRBJ2-5
CASSKGGRTSETQYF,TRBV10-2,15,TRBJ2-5
CASAPTGPTEAFF,TRBV19,13,TRBJ1-1
CASSLDNRGRSYEQYF,TRBV5-4,16,TRBJ2-7
CASSASQTQYF,TRBV12-3/TRBV12-4,11,TRBJ2-5
CASSSKMAADRDYGYTF,TRBV4-3,17,TRBJ1-2
CASSLAPEGVYEQYF,TRBV7-2,15,TRBJ2-7
CASSQIGLAGSWSYEQYF,TRBV18,18,TRBJ2-7
CAISGEVDYGYTF,TRBV28,13,TRBJ1-2
CASSPRDPIGTNEKLFF,TRBV11-3,17,TRBJ1-4
CASSQAQGIMNTEAFF,TRBV3-1,16,TRBJ1-1
CASSLGLTRSNEQFF,TRBV3-1,15,TRBJ2-1
CASSLGSGGAYEQYF,TRBV5-6,15,TRBJ2-7
CAGILGTSTTSSYEQYF,TRBV6-1,17,TRBJ2-7
CASSQDLRDSTDTQYF,TRBV3-1,16,TRBJ2-3
CASSPSAGRKGFF,TRBV3-1,13,TRBJ1-1
CASSEVEGIRNQPQHF,TRBV6-1,16,TRBJ1-5
CASSEFGTYGYTF,TRBV10-1,13,TRBJ1-2
CSARDLSTAANTGELFF,TRBV20-1,17,TRBJ2-2
CASSLSRRVSDTGELFF,TRBV27,17,TRBJ2-2
CASGGSGTEAFF,TRBV25-1,12,TRBJ1-1
CATSRGLAGGFGTDTQYF,TRBV15,18,TRBJ2-3
CASSSPGYTF,TRBV12-3/TRBV12-4,10,TRBJ1-2
CSALDRDGVGNQPQHF,TRBV20-1,16,TRBJ1-5
CATSRVKEETGGLITYNEQFF,TRBV15,21,TRBJ2-1
CASSPYRVAWEELFF,TRBV7-8,15,TRBJ2-2
CSARGSGGGDEKLFF,TRBV20-1,15,TRBJ1-4
CSAREFRDSQTGSNQPQHF,TRBV20-1,19,TRBJ1-5
CATTSDGQGLGREQYF,TRBV10-3,16,TRBJ2-7
CASTGGTGGNQPQHF,TRBV2,15,TRBJ1-5
CASRAKLLVGFGEQYF,TRBV28,16,TRBJ2-7
CASSPGVKQFF,TRBV3-1,11,TRBJ2-1
CSARDSADNEQFF,TRBV20-1,13,TRBJ2-1
CASSHLTEQETQYF,TRBV7-9,14,TRBJ2-5
CASSPTLAGRSYEQYF,TRBV27,16,TRBJ2-7
CATSRDLIGESKAFF,TRBV15,15,TRBJ1-1
CSVRTGRQGTEAFF,TRBV29-1,14,TRBJ1-1
CASSPLVFAQNTEAYF,TRBV7-2,16,TRBJ1-1
CASIQGFIGYTF,TRBV2,12,TRBJ1-2
CSVEASVGTVAEAFF,TRBV29-1,15,TRBJ1-1
CASSLDPGMNTEAFF,TRBV12-3/TRBV12-4,15,TRBJ1-1
CSASYLGGRNQPQHF,TRBV20-1,15,TRBJ1-5
CASSQEGLAGNEQFF,TRBV3-1,15,TRBJ2-1
CSARAQTGGSETQYF,TRBV20-1,15,TRBJ2-5
CASSYALRDTEAFF,TRBV6-2/TRBV6-3,14,TRBJ1-1
CASSFRLRNEKLFF,TRBV27,14,TRBJ1-4
CASSLLGLAGVETQYF,TRBV27,16,TRBJ2-5
CASSQVIDEQYF,TRBV3-1,12,TRBJ2-7
CASSPHSTSGSRFYNEQFF,TRBV7-9,19,TRBJ2-1
CASSLGAGGFNYGYTF,TRBV7-6,16,TRBJ1-2
CASSFLAGLANEQFF,TRBV5-1,15,TRBJ2-1
CASSPRLAGGFHEQYF,TRBV14,16,TRBJ2-7
CASSSGVGRQETQYF,TRBV7-6,15,TRBJ2-5
CASMGTSGRIETQYF,TRBV19,15,TRBJ2-5